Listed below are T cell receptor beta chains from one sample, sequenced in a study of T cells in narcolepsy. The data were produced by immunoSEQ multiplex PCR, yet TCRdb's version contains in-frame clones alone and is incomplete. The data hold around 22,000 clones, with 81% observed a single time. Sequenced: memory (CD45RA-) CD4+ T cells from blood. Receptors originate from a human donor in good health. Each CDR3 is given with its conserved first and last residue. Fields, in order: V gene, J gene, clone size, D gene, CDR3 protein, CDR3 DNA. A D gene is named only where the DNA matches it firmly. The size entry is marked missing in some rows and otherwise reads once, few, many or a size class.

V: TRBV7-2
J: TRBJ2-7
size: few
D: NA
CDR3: CASSLVLTYEQYF
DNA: TGTGCCAGCAGCTTAGTCTTAACCTACGAGCAGTACTTC

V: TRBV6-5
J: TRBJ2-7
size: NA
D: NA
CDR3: CASTQKIMVLRNF
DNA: TGTGCCAGCACCCAGAAAATAATGGTTTTACGGAACTTC

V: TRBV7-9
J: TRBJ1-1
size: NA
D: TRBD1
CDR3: CASSLGITGGTEAFF
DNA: TGTGCCAGCAGCTTAGGAATAACAGGGGGGACTGAAGCTTTCTTT

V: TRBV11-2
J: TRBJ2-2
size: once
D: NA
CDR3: CASSLGHGELFF
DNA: TGTGCCAGCAGCTTAGGCCACGGGGAGCTGTTTTTT

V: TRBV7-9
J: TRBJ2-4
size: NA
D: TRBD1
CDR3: CASSFGQGVRENIQYF
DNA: TGTGCCAGCAGCTTTGGACAGGGCGTGAGGGAAAACATTCAGTACTTC

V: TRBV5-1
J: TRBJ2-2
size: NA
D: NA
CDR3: CASSLEQGSGELFF
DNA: TGCGCCAGCAGCTTGGAACAGGGCTCCGGGGAGCTGTTTTTT

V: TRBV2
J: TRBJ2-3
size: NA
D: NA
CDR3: CASSGGTYMQYF
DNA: TGTGCCAGCAGTGGAGGGACATATATGCAGTATTTT

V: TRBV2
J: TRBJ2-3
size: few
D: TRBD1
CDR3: CASSWTGVGTDTQYF
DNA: TGTGCCAGCAGCTGGACAGGGGTGGGCACAGATACGCAGTATTTT

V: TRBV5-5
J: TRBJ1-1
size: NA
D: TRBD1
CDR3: CASSLEGQGARAFF
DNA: TGTGCCAGCAGCTTGGAGGGCCAGGGGGCGCGAGCTTTCTTT

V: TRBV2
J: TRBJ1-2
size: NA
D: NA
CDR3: CASTFDRSYGYTF
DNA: TGTGCCAGCACATTCGACAGAAGCTATGGCTACACCTTC